Sequencing of this T cell receptor (beta chain) was carried out in a study of blood T cell repertoires in COVID-19. Study-wide background: The United States, Italy and Spain supplied acute and convalescent COVID-19 samples. Sources were T cells, B-cell-depleted T cells, or PBMCs; the material itself was cDNA or gDNA.

How the authors handled the data: Amplifying reference gene primers gave estimates of nucleated cell counts. Using immunoSEQ multiplex PCR, the repertoire was profiled, and TCRdb retains in-frame clones only, with some absent. V, J and clone size are taken as reported in that table, and D and trimming were inferred from the DNA itself. The data hold 150,000 to 200,000 clones, with around 90% observed a single time. Trimming left V 3 bases short and J 4 bases short, with 10 bases between. Per germline, CDR1 SGHAT and CDR2 FQNNGV. The CDR3 contains 13 residues. The specimen was peripheral blood. The TCR was taken from a man aged 50-59 years who had recovered from COVID-19. V is TRBV11-2 and J is TRBJ2-7, with D unresolved. The CDR3 sequence is CASSFERFYEQYF. The CDR3 DNA reads as TGTGCCAGCAGCTTTGAGAGGTTTTACGAGCAGTACTTC.